The subject of this entry is one T cell receptor (beta chain). Seattle cases were enrolled at active infection and followed longitudinally. The data originate from a study of blood T cell repertoires in COVID-19. For the study at large: Donors in the United States, Italy and Spain gave samples during acute or convalescent COVID-19. From T cells, B-cell-depleted T cells, or PBMCs came the material, which was cDNA or gDNA.

V was cut by 2 bases and J by 1 base, with 13 bases left in between. This CDR3 has 16 residues. Germline-derived CDR1 and CDR2 are LGHDT and YNNKEL (reference sequence). In the source study's methods: Reference gene primer amplification gave nucleated cell count estimates. Here immunoSEQ multiplex PCR was the method, and the copy in TCRdb shows in-frame clones only, minus some. Clonal size and the V and J genes are those of that table, whereas D and trimming came from the DNA. The sample carries around 300,000 clones, 85% to 90% recorded once. The chain combines TRBV3-1 (or the pseudogene TRBV3-2) with TRBJ2-3; D is uncertain. This sequence was found in a middle-aged woman with COVID-19, enrolled during active disease. Sample: peripheral blood. CDR3 sequence: CASSQRGGYRTDTQYF. The CDR3 region has the DNA TGTGCCAGCAGCCAACGCGGCGGTTACCGCACAGATACGCAGTATTTT.